This TCR beta chain appears in the sequencing data of a study of T-cell reconstitution after alpha-beta-depleted transplantation in children. There are a few counts of this clonotype. This CDR3 spans 17 amino acids. The authors prepared the TCRbeta library with unique molecular identifiers. In TCRdb, the PCR reads were re-called with MiXCR into one record per CDR3 protein. The sample holds around 360,000 distinct CDR3 sequences, 10% seen once. The sample here was PBMCs from the stem cell graft donor, taken from the stem cell graft. V is TRBV21-1 and J is TRBJ2-2; the DNA was not used to check the table's D call, TRBD2. TRBV21-1 is a known pseudogene. The receptor was derived from a human donor who donated a stem cell graft to a child with acute lymphoblastic leukemia. CDR3 bases: TGTGCCAGCAGCACGAACCGGGCCCGGTGGGACACCGGGGAGCTGTTTTTT. It translates to CASSTNRARWDTGELFF.